The 12 T cell receptor beta chains below come from one sample, sequenced in a study of T cell repertoires in cytomegalovirus infection. MiXCR was run by TCRdb on the reads, yielding one entry per CDR3 protein. Here the sample spans 310,000 or so distinct CDR3 sequences, about a sixth being singletons. The specimen was PBMCs. The receptors were gathered from a human donor in good health (CMV status not recorded). Some clones in this sample may be carry-over from other donors' samples.

This clonotype was detected only a few times. This chain joins TRBV7-2 and TRBJ2-1, with D unclear. The germline V gene has CDR1 SGHTA and CDR2 FQGNSA. Trimming removed 5 bases from V and 6 bases from J, with 14 bases in between. CDR3 length equals 14 residues. CDR3 DNA: TGTGCCAGCAGCCCCTGGGTAGCATCCAATGAGCAGTTCTTC. It is translated as CASSPWVASNEQFF.

This clonotype was found many times. CDR3 in amino acids: CASSQQQGLIAIQYF. CDR3 sequence (DNA): TGTGCCAGCAGCCAGCAACAGGGTTTGATAGCAATTCAGTACTTC. The J gene is TRBJ2-4, the V gene TRBV6-1, with D possibly being TRBD1 (6 bases). The CDR3 covers 15 residues. CDR1 is MNHNS, CDR2 SASEGT, per germline. The V gene lost 6 bases and the J gene lost 10 bases, with 22 bases spanning the gap.

This clonotype was observed many times. The gene calls are TRBV25-1 and TRBJ2-5; D unclear. CDR1 and CDR2 from the germline V gene are MGHDK and SYGVNS. This CDR3 region has 13 residues. V lost 4 bases and J lost 5, with 11 bases in between. CDR3 protein: CASSGTVRETQYF. Written as DNA, the CDR3 is TGTGCCAGCAGTGGGACGGTCCGGGAGACCCAGTACTTC.

As for this clonotype: A much larger clone is a single base away; this may be a read error. J is TRBJ2-5 and V is TRBV6-2 or TRBV6-3; the D is unclear. The CDR3 length is 13 residues. Germline V gives CDR1 MNHEY, CDR2 SVGEGT. CDR3 DNA sequence: TGTGCCAGCAGTGCATCGACGCAAGAGGCCCAGTACTTC. Translating gives CASSASTQEAQYF.

This chain connects TRBV7-4 to TRBJ1-2; weak D call: TRBD1 (5 bases). V lost 9 bases and J 4 bases, leaving 15 bases between the germline ends. Germline V gives CDR1 SGHVT, CDR2 SQSDAQ. The length of the CDR3 is 13 residues. The CDR3 DNA follows: TGTGCCAGTCAAGGGGAAGTCAGCTATGGCTACACCTTC. This gives the protein CASQGEVSYGYTF.

This clonotype occurred a few times. The CDR3 DNA reads TGTGCCAGCAGTTCTCCGCCTAGCGGGGGGGCGAACGAGCAGTACTTC. It yields the protein CASSSPPSGGANEQYF. The chain carries TRBV6-6 and TRBJ2-7, with 12 bases identical to TRBD2. This CDR3 is 16 amino acids long. Germline CDR1 MNHNY, CDR2 SVGAGI (reference sequence). V gave up 4 bases and J gave up 5 bases; unmatched junction bases: 9.

This clonotype appeared many times. The chain recombines TRBV12-3 or TRBV12-4 with TRBJ2-3; weak D call: TRBD1 (6 bases). The CDR3 has 14 amino acids. The V and J ends lost 6 bases and 4 bases respectively, with 14 bases between them. CDR3 DNA sequence: TGTGCCAGCAGGCTCGGGACAATCCCAGATACGCAGTATTTT. It codes for CASRLGTIPDTQYF.

The table lists this clonotype with a few counts. V and J are TRBV27 and TRBJ1-5, with D unclear. Germline V CDR1 and CDR2: MNHEY, SMNVEV (reference sequence). Trimming left V 4 bases short and J 4 bases short, with 14 bases between. This CDR3 has 15 residues. The CDR3 spells CASSSRSGDNQPQHF. In DNA, the CDR3 is TGTGCCAGCAGTTCCCGCAGTGGGGATAATCAGCCCCAGCATTTT.

This clonotype appeared a few times. The rearrangement joins TRBV28 to TRBJ2-3, with TRBD2 matching over 7 bases. The germline gives CDR1 MDHEN, CDR2 SYDVKM. The CDR3 consists of 17 residues. Trimming took 3 bases from V and 5 from J; bases not matched to a gene: 14. This CDR3 reads CASSLGLSGAPGDTQYF. The DNA for the CDR3 is TGTGCCAGCAGTTTGGGACTCAGCGGGGCCCCCGGAGATACGCAGTATTTT. Full variable domain (outside the CDR3, taken from reference TRBV28 and TRBJ2-3): DVKVTQSSRYLVKRTGEKVFLECVQDMDHENMFWYRQDPGLGLRLIYFSYDVKMKEKGDIPEGYSVSREKKERFSLILESASTNQTSMYLCASSLGLSGAPGDTQYFGPGTRLTVL.

This clonotype has at least ten counts. V usage is TRBV7-2 and J usage is TRBJ1-1; D might be TRBD1 (6 bases). The V gene's germline CDR1 is SGHTA and CDR2 FQGNSA. V was trimmed by 1 base and J by 4 bases, leaving 10 bases between them. The length of the CDR3 is 14 residues. CDR3 sequence (DNA): TGTGCCAGCAGCTTAGATCAGGGGAGCACTGAAGCTTTCTTT. The encoded protein is CASSLDQGSTEAFF.

This clonotype came up many times. The chain is built from TRBV7-8 and TRBJ2-6; D call uncertain. V was shortened by 8 bases and J by 0 bases, with 11 bases between the two germline ends. Germline-derived CDR1 and CDR2 are SGHVS and FQNEAQ. The CDR3 length is 15 residues. The CDR3 reads CASSPEGSGANVLTF. CDR3 nucleotides: TGTGCCAGCTCCCCCGAAGGCTCTGGGGCCAACGTCCTGACTTTC.

The chain recombines TRBV7-2 with TRBJ1-4; possible D gene TRBD1, 5 bases. CDR1 and CDR2 (germline): SGHTA, FQGNSA. The CDR3 runs to 16 residues. V lost 5 bases and J lost 7, with 20 bases in between. The CDR3 reads CASSPLGGGVFEKLFF. The CDR3 region has the DNA TGTGCCAGCAGCCCCCTCGGGGGGGGGGTTTTTGAAAAACTGTTTTTT.